Shown below are 9 T cell receptor beta chains from a single sample sequenced in a study of T-cell reconstitution after alpha-beta-depleted transplantation in children. Preparing the TCRbeta library involved the use of unique molecular identifiers. TCRdb redid the calling of the PCR reads with MiXCR, one entry per CDR3 protein. The table shows 97,000 or so distinct CDR3 sequences, with approximately 8% occurring only once. Material: PBMCs, obtained before TCRalphabeta/CD19-depleted stem cell transplant. These receptors all come from a boy younger than 10 with acute lymphoblastic leukemia, due to receive a stem cell transplant.

The chain uses TRBV5-5 and TRBJ2-7, with 7 bases fitting TRBD1. The CDR3 totals 15 residues. V gave up 1 base and J gave up 6 bases; unmatched junction bases: 10. Germline V lookup: CDR1 SGHKS, CDR2 YYEKEE (reference sequence). CDR3 residues: CASSLMRGRISEQYF. The CDR3 nucleotides read TGTGCCAGCAGCTTGATGAGGGGGCGGATCAGCGAGCAGTACTTC.

This clonotype was counted ten times or more. The rearrangement uses TRBV13 and TRBJ1-1; no reliable D call. Germline V CDR1 and CDR2: PRHDT, FYEKMQ (reference sequence). V dropped 2 bases and J dropped 1 base, with 11 bases sitting between them. CDR3 length equals 15 residues. The DNA of the CDR3 is TGTGCCAGCAGCTTAATGGGAGACACGAACACTGAAGCTTTCTTT. It codes for CASSLMGDTNTEAFF.

The CDR3 sequence is CASTYYTGSDEQYF. CDR3 sequence (DNA): TGCGCCAGCACCTATTACACAGGGAGCGACGAGCAGTACTTC. The chain uses TRBV4-1 and TRBJ2-7; maybe TRBD1 (6 bases). Germline V gene sequence: CDR1 MGHRA, CDR2 YSYEKL. The CDR3 has 14 amino acids. The V end lost 7 bases, the J end lost 5 bases, and 18 bases lay between the germline ends.

This clonotype came up a few times. The chain recombines TRBV27 with TRBJ1-2, with a possible D match to TRBD1 (5 bases). This CDR3 contains 14 residues. Trimming took 3 bases from V and 8 from J, leaving 16 bases between them. Germline CDR1 MNHEY, CDR2 SMNVEV (reference sequence). The CDR3 nucleotides are TGTGCCAGCAGTTTGATGGGGCCCGCCCAAGGCTACACCTTC. Residues: CASSLMGPAQGYTF.

This clonotype was picked up many times. The J gene is TRBJ2-5, the V gene TRBV7-2, with D maybe TRBD2 (6 bases). CDR3 size: 13 residues. V lost 3 bases and J lost 6, with 11 bases in between. Germline values: CDR1 SGHTA, CDR2 FQGNSA. The CDR3 bases are TGTGCCAGCAGCTTCCCCGCGGGGAAGACCCAGTACTTC. It encodes CASSFPAGKTQYF.

This clonotype has a handful of counts. The rearrangement joins TRBV19 to TRBJ2-7; D gene ambiguous. V was trimmed by 4 bases and J by 1 base, leaving 14 bases between them. This CDR3 has 15 amino acids. Looked up from germline, CDR1 is LNHDA and CDR2 is SQIVND (reference sequence). CDR3: CASSTYSGTSYEQYF. The CDR3 DNA reads TGTGCCAGTAGTACCTATTCTGGAACATCCTACGAGCAGTACTTC.

This clonotype appeared a few times. The rearrangement joins TRBV5-6 to TRBJ1-3; perhaps TRBD1 as D (6 bases). The CDR3 runs 13 residues. The V gene's germline CDR1 is SGHDT and CDR2 YYEEEE. Trimming stripped 3 bases from V and 5 bases from J, with 9 bases between. CDR3 nucleotides: TGTGCCAGCAGCTACCGGGACAGAAACACCATATATTTT. Amino acids: CASSYRDRNTIYF.

This clonotype came up many times. This sequence joins TRBV5-1 and TRBJ2-1, with a possible D match to TRBD2 (6 bases). Germline V gives CDR1 SGHRS, CDR2 YFSETQ. The CDR3 totals 12 residues. Trimming took off 4 bases at V and 5 bases at J, with 7 bases between the two ends. The CDR3 DNA reads as TGCGCCAGCAGCCCGGGAGACAATGAGCAGTTCTTC. Amino acid sequence: CASSPGDNEQFF.

This clonotype was detected only a few times. The genes are TRBV27 and TRBJ1-6, with D uncertain. The CDR3 length is 15 residues. V lost 5 bases and J 7 bases, leaving 15 bases between the germline ends. CDR1 and CDR2 (germline): MNHEY, SMNVEV (reference sequence). The CDR3 nucleotides read TGTGCCAGCAGTCTACTGTTCGACGGGAATTCACCCCTCCACTTT. Protein sequence: CASSLLFDGNSPLHF.